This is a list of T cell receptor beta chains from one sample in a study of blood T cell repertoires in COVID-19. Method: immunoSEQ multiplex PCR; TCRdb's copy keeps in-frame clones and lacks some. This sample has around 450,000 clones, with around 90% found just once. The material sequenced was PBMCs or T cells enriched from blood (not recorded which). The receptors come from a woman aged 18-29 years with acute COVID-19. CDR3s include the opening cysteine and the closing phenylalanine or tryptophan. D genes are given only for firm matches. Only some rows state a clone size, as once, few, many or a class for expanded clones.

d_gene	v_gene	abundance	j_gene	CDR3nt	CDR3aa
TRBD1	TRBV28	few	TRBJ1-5	TGTGCCAGCAGCACCGTTTCAGGGGGCGGTCAGCCCCAGCATTTT	CASSTVSGGGQPQHF
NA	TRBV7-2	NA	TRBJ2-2	TGTGCCAGCAGCTCCAAGGGGACCGGGGAGCTGTTTTTT	CASSSKGTGELFF
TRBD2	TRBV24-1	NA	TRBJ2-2	TGTGCCACCAGTGAATTAGCGGGAGGCGGGGAGCTGTTTTTT	CATSELAGGGELFF
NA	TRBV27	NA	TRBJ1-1	TGTGCCAGCAGTTTACGGGGGTTCGCTGAAGCTTTCTTT	CASSLRGFAEAFF
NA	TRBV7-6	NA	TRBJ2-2	TGTGCCAGCAGCGAATTAGTCTCCGGGGAGCTGTTTTTT	CASSELVSGELFF
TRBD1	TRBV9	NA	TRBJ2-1	TGTGCCAGCAGCCCCTGGACAGGTTCCAATGAGCAGTTCTTC	CASSPWTGSNEQFF
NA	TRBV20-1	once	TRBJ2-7	TGCAGTGCTAGTCTCGGGCGGGGACCCTACGAGCAATACTTC	CSASLGRGPYEQYF
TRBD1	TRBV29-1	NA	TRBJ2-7	TGCAGCGTCGAACCAAGGGACAGCTACGAGCAGTACTTC	CSVEPRDSYEQYF
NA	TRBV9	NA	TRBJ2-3	TGTGCCAGCAGCGTGGGCGTTAGCACAGATACGCAGTATTTT	CASSVGVSTDTQYF
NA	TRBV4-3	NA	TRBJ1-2	TGCGCCAGCAGCCAAGAAGGGACACTTAACTATGGCTACACCTTC	CASSQEGTLNYGYTF
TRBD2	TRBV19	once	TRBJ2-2	TGTGCCAGTAGTTTTCCGGGACTATCCACCGGGGAGCTGTTTTTT	CASSFPGLSTGELFF
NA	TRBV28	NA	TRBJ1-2	TGTGCCAGCCGGGACACCGACTATGGCTACACCTTC	CASRDTDYGYTF
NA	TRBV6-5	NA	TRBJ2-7	TGTGCCAGCAGTTGGACTTCAGGGGTTGGGCTCTACGAGCAGTACTTC	CASSWTSGVGLYEQYF
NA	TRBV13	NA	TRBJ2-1	TGTGCCAGCAGCTTATTCGCGGAAAGCTCCTACAATGAGCAGTTCTTC	CASSLFAESSYNEQFF
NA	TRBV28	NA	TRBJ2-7	TGTGCCAGCAGTACACCCCTAGCGACAAGAGGCGAGCAGTACTTC	CASSTPLATRGEQYF
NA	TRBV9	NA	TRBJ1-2	TGTGCCAGCAGCGTAGACGGGGGGAAGGGTGACTATGGCTACACCTTC	CASSVDGGKGDYGYTF
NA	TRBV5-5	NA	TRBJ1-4	TGTGCCAGCAGCCCTCTCCCTTCAACTAATGAAAAACTGTTTTTT	CASSPLPSTNEKLFF
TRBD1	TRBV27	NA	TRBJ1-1	TGTGCCAGCAGCCAACATGGACAGGGTGAAACTGAAGCTTTCTTT	CASSQHGQGETEAFF
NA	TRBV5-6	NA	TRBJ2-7	TGTGCCAGCAGCTTGGATCAACTCTCCCCCCACGAGCAGTACTTC	CASSLDQLSPHEQYF
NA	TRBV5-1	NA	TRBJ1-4	TGCGCCAGCAGCTTGGCTTCTAATGAAAAACTGTTTTTT	CASSLASNEKLFF
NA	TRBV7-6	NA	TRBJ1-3	TGTGCCAGCAGCTTAGATTTTGCAGACTCTGGAAACACCATATATTTT	CASSLDFADSGNTIYF
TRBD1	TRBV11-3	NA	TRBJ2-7	TGTGCCAGCAGTGGGGGACAGGGCTACGAGCAGTACTTC	CASSGGQGYEQYF
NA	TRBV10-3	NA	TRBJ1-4	TGTGCCATCAGGGCATCTGGGCCTAATGAAAAACTGTTTTTT	CAIRASGPNEKLFF
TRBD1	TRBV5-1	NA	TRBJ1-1	TGCGCCAGCAGCTTGCGGACAGGGGGCGGTGAAGCTTTCTTT	CASSLRTGGGEAFF
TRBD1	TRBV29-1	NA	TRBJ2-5	TGCAGCGCCCCTGACAGGGGAGAGACCCAGTACTTC	CSAPDRGETQYF
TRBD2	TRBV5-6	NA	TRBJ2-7	TGTGCCAGCAGCTCAGGACTAGCGGGACATTACGAGCAGTACTTC	CASSSGLAGHYEQYF
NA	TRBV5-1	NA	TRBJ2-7	TGCGCCAGCAGCTTTTTCGCAGGGAACCACGAGCAGTACTTC	CASSFFAGNHEQYF
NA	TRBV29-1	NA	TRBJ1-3	TGCAGCGTTGGACCCCGGGACAGAAACACCATATATTTT	CSVGPRDRNTIYF
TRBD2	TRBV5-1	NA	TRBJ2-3	TGCGCCAGCAGCACGGGGGGGTTTCCCGGGGCAGATACGCAGTATTTT	CASSTGGFPGADTQYF
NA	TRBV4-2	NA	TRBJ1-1	TGTGCCAGCAGCCAAGTCACGCAGTTCCCGCCTGAAGCTTTCTTT	CASSQVTQFPPEAFF
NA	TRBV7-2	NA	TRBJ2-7	TGTGCCAGCAGCTTAACCTCCCGGGGGACCTACGAGCAGTACTTC	CASSLTSRGTYEQYF
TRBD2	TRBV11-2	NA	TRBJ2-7	TGTGCCAGCAGCTTATCTAGCGGGAGTTACTCCTACGAGCAGTACTTC	CASSLSSGSYSYEQYF
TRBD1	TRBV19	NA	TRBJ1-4	TGTGCCAGTAGTATAGTTGGCGGGACAGTTAATGAAAAACTGTTTTTT	CASSIVGGTVNEKLFF
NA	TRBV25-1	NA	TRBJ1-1	TGTGCCAGCAGTGAATGGGGCAGCGTAGGGGCTGAAGCTTTCTTT	CASSEWGSVGAEAFF
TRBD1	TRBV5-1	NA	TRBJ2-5	TGCGCCAGCAGCCACGGGACAGGCCAAGAGACCCAGTACTTC	CASSHGTGQETQYF
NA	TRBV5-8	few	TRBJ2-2	TGTGCCAGCAGTAACCGGGGGATGAACACCGGGGAGCTGTTTTTT	CASSNRGMNTGELFF
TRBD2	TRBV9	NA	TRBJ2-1	TGTGCCAGCAGCGCTCCCCCGGGGGATTCAGCGGGAGAGCTGACTGAGCAGTTCTTC	CASSAPPGDSAGELTEQFF
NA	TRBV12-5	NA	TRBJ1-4	TGTGCTAGTGGTTTCACCACCGGTGAAAAACTGTTTTTT	CASGFTTGEKLFF
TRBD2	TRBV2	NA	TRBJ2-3	TGTGCCAGCACCTTTTCGCAGCGGGGCTCAGATACGCAGTATTTT	CASTFSQRGSDTQYF
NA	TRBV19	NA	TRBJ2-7	TGTGCCAGTAGTATTGAGGGATCCTTTTTAGAGCAGTACTTC	CASSIEGSFLEQYF
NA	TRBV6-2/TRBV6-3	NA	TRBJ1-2	TGTGCCAGCAGTCGAAAGGGGCCGGGCTACTATGGCTACACCTTC	CASSRKGPGYYGYTF
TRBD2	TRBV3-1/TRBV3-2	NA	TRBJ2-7	TGTGCCAGCAGCCAGGGAGGGTGGGGCCTTCCCTACGAGCAGTACTTC	CASSQGGWGLPYEQYF
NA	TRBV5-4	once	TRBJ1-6	TGTGCCAGCAGCTTGGACGGGATCAATTCACCCCTCCACTTT	CASSLDGINSPLHF
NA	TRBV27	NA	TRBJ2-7	TGTGCCAGCAGTTTATCGGGAGTTGGGTACGAGCAGTACTTC	CASSLSGVGYEQYF
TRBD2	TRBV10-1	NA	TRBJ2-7	TGCGCCAGCAGTGAGTCGGTGCGGGAGGGAAGATACGAGCAGTACTTC	CASSESVREGRYEQYF
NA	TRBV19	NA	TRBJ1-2	TGTGCCAGTAACCTTTTTCGGACAGATGCCTACACCTTC	CASNLFRTDAYTF
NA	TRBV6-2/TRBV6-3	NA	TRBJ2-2	TGTGCCAGCAGTGCACCGGGACTTGACACCGGGAAGCTGTTTTTT	CASSAPGLDTGKLFF
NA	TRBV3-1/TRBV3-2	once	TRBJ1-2	TGTGCCAGCAGCCACCTGACAGGTGAGGGCTACACCTTC	CASSHLTGEGYTF
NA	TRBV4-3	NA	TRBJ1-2	TGCGCCAGCAGCCGAGACAGGTCAGCTAACTATGGCTACACCTTC	CASSRDRSANYGYTF
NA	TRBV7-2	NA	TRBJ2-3	TGTGCCAGCAGCTCCCCCATGGGGGCCGGCACAGATACGCAGTATTTT	CASSSPMGAGTDTQYF
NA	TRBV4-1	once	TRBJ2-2	TGCGCCAGCAGCTACAGGGTAAACACCGGGGAGCTGTTTTTT	CASSYRVNTGELFF
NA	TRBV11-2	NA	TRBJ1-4	TGTGCCAGCAGCTTAGATTCGGAAAAACTGTTTTTT	CASSLDSEKLFF
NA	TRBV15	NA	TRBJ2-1	TGTGCCACCAGCAGAGTAAAGAAGGGGATCTCCTACAATGAGCAGTTCTTC	CATSRVKKGISYNEQFF